This TCR beta chain derives from a study of T cell responses to AZD1222 COVID-19 vaccine. General study findings and limits: Donors were chiefly white British, with a greater number of females, and clonal diversity was perhaps underestimated. A rise in Spike-specific TCR breadth and depth followed two AZD1222 doses. Recipients of AZD1222 seropositive at baseline numbered only 6 or 7.

The table came from immunoSEQ multiplex PCR; TCRdb's copy has only in-frame clones and leaves some out. Here the sample spans tens of thousands of clones, around 90% being singletons. With regard to this clone: Its antigen is undetermined.

CDR1 and CDR2 (germline): SQVTM, ANQGSEA. The CDR3 has 11 amino acids. Trimming stripped 6 bases from V and 0 bases from J, with 3 bases between. This specimen consisted of peripheral blood, obtained 28 days after the second AZD1222 dose. The origin of this receptor is an adult who received the AZD1222 COVID-19 vaccine. The chain carries TRBV29-1 and TRBJ1-3; no firm D call. CDR3 sequence reads: CSVPSGNTIYF. DNA of the CDR3: TGCAGCGTGCCCTCTGGAAACACCATATATTTT. Complete variable domain (other parts from reference TRBV29-1 and TRBJ1-3): SAVISQKPSRDICQRGTSLTIQCQVDSQVTMMFWYRQQPGQSLTLIATANQGSEATYESGFVIDKFPISRPNLTFSTLTVSNMSPEDSSIYLCSVPSGNTIYFGEGSWLTVV.